What follows are 11 T cell receptor beta chains derived from one specimen sequenced in a study of T and B cells in COVID-19 patients. BIOMED2 TRB-A/B primer pools were used in multiplex TRB PCR. Each CDR3 protein gets one entry after TCRdb re-called the multiplex PCR reads with MiXCR. The top ten hold more than 3.5% of the sample, which has over 7,000 distinct CDR3 sequences, roughly 20% seen once. TRB was amplified from around 250-500 ng of blood genomic DNA. Sequencing input: blood. All receptors come from a human donor who had recovered from COVID-19.

By frequency in the sample, this clonotype is medium-sized. The rearrangement links TRBV6-6 to TRBJ2-3; possibly TRBD1 for D (5 bases). CDR3 length: 15 residues. From germline, CDR1 is MNHNY and CDR2 SVGAGI (reference sequence). V lost 2 bases to trimming and J lost 0 bases, with 9 bases between them. CDR3 amino acids: CASSYDRISTDTQYF. CDR3 sequence (DNA): TGTGCCAGCAGTTACGACAGAATTAGCACAGATACGCAGTATTTT.

V gene TRBV2 combines with J gene TRBJ2-3; D gene ambiguous. Per the germline V gene, CDR1 is SNHLY and CDR2 is FYNNEI. The CDR3 length is 14 residues. V was cut by 3 bases and J by 6 bases, with 13 bases left in between. In nucleotides, the CDR3 is TGTGCCAGCAGTGATTTGGCCGGGTTTGATACGCAGTATTTT. Its protein product is CASSDLAGFDTQYF.

By its share, this clonotype is medium-sized (0.01 to 0.1%). The rearrangement joins TRBV12-3 or TRBV12-4 to TRBJ2-3; D unresolved. Deletions cut 3 bases from V and 1 base from J, with 5 bases between. This CDR3 contains 13 residues. The CDR3 DNA is TGTGCCAGCAGTTTGGCGGGCACAGATACGCAGTATTTT. As protein: CASSLAGTDTQYF.

The rearrangement links TRBV11-2 to TRBJ1-4; D might be TRBD1 (5 bases). The ends were cut back, 3 bases at V and 2 bases at J, with 10 bases in the middle. The length of the CDR3 is 15 residues. CDR1 and CDR2 from the germline V gene are SGHAT and FQNNGV. DNA of the CDR3: TGTGCCAGCAGCTTCCAGGGTGTCACTAATGAAAAACTGTTTTTT. It codes for CASSFQGVTNEKLFF.

Many counts were recorded for this clonotype. The chain uses TRBV6-1 and TRBJ1-1; 8 bases line up with TRBD1. After removal of 3 bases from V and 2 bases from J, the junction contained 5 bases not matched to a gene. The CDR3 has 15 residues. Germline CDR1 and CDR2: MNHNS and SASEGT. The CDR3 DNA reads TGTGCCAGCAGTGAGCAGGGGGCGTCTAACACTGAAGCTTTCTTT. Protein: CASSEQGASNTEAFF.

The chain couples TRBV20-1 to TRBJ2-1, with D possibly matching TRBD1 (5 bases). CDR1 is DFQATT and CDR2 is SNEGSKA in the germline V gene (reference sequence). The ends were cut back, 7 bases at V and 2 bases at J, with 15 bases in the middle. The CDR3 runs to 14 residues. The CDR3 nucleotides read TGCAGTGGATTTATCCCAGGGACCTACAATGAGCAGTTCTTC. Translation: CSGFIPGTYNEQFF.

This sequence joins TRBV11-1 and TRBJ1-1, with D maybe TRBD1 (5 bases). The CDR3 has 13 amino acids. Per the germline V gene, CDR1 is SGHAT and CDR2 is FQDESV (reference sequence). Trimming cost V 11 bases and J 1 base, with 14 bases left between them. The CDR3 nucleotides read TGTGCCTCTCTGGGAGGGGAGAACACTGAAGCTTTCTTT. It codes for CASLGGENTEAFF.

The V and J genes are TRBV10-3 and TRBJ2-2, with a weak D call TRBD2 (5 bases). CDR1 is ENHRY, CDR2 SYGVKD, per germline. The CDR3 runs 14 residues. The V and J ends lost 9 bases and 2 bases respectively, with 13 bases between them. Written as DNA, the CDR3 is TGTGCCATTTCGGGGAGACCCAACACCGGGGAGCTGTTTTTT. Protein: CAISGRPNTGELFF.

This clonotype is judged medium-sized (0.01 to 0.1%). The chain combines TRBV19 with TRBJ1-5; D not resolved. V shed 8 bases and J shed 4 bases, with 18 bases lying between them. This CDR3 has 15 residues. CDR1 and CDR2 (germline): LNHDA, SQIVND (reference sequence). CDR3 coding DNA: TGTGCCAGTTCAACCTCCTCCTCGTGGAATCAGCCCCAGCATTTT. Translating gives CASSTSSSWNQPQHF. Full variable domain (outside the CDR3, taken from reference TRBV19 and TRBJ1-5): DGGITQSPKYLFRKEGQNVTLSCEQNLNHDAMYWYRQDPGQGLRLIYYSQIVNDFQKGDIAEGYSVSREKKESFPLTVTSAQKNPTAFYLCASSTSSSWNQPQHFGDGTRLSIL.

By share, this clonotype counts as medium-sized. The chain couples TRBV30 to TRBJ1-6, with TRBD1 matching over 7 bases. V lost 2 bases to trimming and J lost 9 bases; unmatched junction nucleotides: 7. The germline CDR1 and CDR2 sequences are GTSNPN and SVGIG (reference sequence). This CDR3 has 14 amino acids. CDR3 nucleotide sequence: TGTGCCTGGAGTCAACAGGGGTTGGGTTCACCCCTCCACTTT. Protein product: CAWSQQGLGSPLHF.

This clonotype appeared many times. The chain links TRBV6-5 to TRBJ1-1; 8 positions agree with TRBD1. V gave up 7 bases and J gave up 3 bases; unmatched junction bases: 4. There are 13 residues in the CDR3. CDR1 is MNHEY, CDR2 SVGAGI, per germline. The CDR3 DNA reads TGTGCCAGCACCCAGGGGGCGGACACTGAAGCTTTCTTT. Translation: CASTQGADTEAFF.